This TCR beta chain was observed in a study of OX40 agonist ivuxolimab in advanced cancers. In the study overall: Patients received intravenous ivuxolimab every 2 weeks at 0.01 to 10 mg/kg. Overall study findings and caveats: Antigen specificity was not determined for the expanded peripheral T cells.

In the case of this clone: Antigen specificity is unknown.

CDR1 and CDR2 (germline): SGHDN, FVKESK. Trimming stripped 1 base from V and 8 bases from J, with 18 bases between. The CDR3 length is 16 residues. Sequencing was performed with immunoSEQ multiplex PCR; in TCRdb, only in-frame clones are kept and a portion is missing. The repertoire holds about 83,000 clones, with 85% as singletons. Sequencing was performed on CD4+ or CD8+ T cells sorted from blood, taken in a trial of the OX40 agonist ivuxolimab. This chain connects TRBV14 to TRBJ2-1; a possible D gene is TRBD1 (6 bases). This TCR came from an adult with an advanced solid tumor such as melanoma, head and neck, liver or kidney cancer. This chain's CDR3 is CASSQVQGNRWDEQFF. Here the CDR3 DNA reads TGTGCCAGCAGCCAAGTTCAGGGGAACAGATGGGATGAGCAGTTCTTC.